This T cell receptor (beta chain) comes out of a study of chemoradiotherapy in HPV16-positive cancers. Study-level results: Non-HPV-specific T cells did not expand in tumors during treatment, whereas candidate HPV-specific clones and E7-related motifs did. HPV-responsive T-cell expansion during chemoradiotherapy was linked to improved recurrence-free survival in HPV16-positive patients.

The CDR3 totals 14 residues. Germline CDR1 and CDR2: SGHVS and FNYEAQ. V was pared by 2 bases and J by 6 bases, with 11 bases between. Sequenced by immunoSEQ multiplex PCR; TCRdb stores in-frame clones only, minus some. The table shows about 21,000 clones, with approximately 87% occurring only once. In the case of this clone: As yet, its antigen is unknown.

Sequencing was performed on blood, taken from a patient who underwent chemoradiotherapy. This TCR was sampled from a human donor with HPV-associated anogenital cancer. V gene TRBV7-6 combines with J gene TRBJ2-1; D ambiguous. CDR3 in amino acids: CASSLRMAGNEQFF. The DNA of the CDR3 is TGTGCCAGCAGCTTACGGATGGCCGGCAATGAGCAGTTCTTC.